The clone carrying this T cell receptor (beta chain) was picked up one time. Antigen: not known. This sample stems from a study of shared clonotypes between healthy human individuals. Study-wide points: Clonotype sharing among donors likely depends on sequencing depth.

Sequencing was performed with immunoSEQ multiplex PCR; in TCRdb, only in-frame clones are kept and a portion is missing. The sample includes some 2.1 million clones, 93% seen only once; the top ten take under 2%. Naive CD8 cells comprised CD45RO-negative, CCR7-positively selected cells, excluding terminally differentiated effector memory CD45RA+ cells. Between the trimmed V and J ends, which lost 0 bases and 4 bases, there was a span of 13 bases. CDR1 and CDR2 from the germline V gene are SGHRS and YFSETQ. The CDR3 covers 15 residues. This chain connects TRBV5-1 to TRBJ1-1; perhaps TRBD1 as D (6 bases). This clonotype was obtained from a man aged 18 to 35 in good health. Some clones in this sample may be carry-over from other donors' samples. Source material: naive CD8+ T cells from PBMCs. The CDR3 DNA sequence: TGCGCCAGCAGCTTGGTTTATGGGGGGGCCACTGAAGCTTTCTTT. This gives the protein CASSLVYGGATEAFF.